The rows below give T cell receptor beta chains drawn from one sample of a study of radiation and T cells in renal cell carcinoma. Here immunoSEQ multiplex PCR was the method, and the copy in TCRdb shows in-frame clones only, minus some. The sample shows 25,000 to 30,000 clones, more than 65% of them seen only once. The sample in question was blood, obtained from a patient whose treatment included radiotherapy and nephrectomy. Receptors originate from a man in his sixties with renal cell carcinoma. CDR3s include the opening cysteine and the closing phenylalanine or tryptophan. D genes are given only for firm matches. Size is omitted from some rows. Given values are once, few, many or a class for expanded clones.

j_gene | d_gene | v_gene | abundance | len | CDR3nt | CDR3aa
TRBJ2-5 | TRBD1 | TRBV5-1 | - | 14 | TGCGCCAGCAGTCCCGGGACAGGCCAAGAGACCCAGTACTTC | CASSPGTGQETQYF
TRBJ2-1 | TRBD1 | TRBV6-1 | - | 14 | TGTGCCAGCAGGACCTGGGGGACAGACAATGAGCAGTTCTTC | CASRTWGTDNEQFF
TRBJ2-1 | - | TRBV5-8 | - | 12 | TGTGCCAGCAGCTTGGGAGGGAATGAGCAGTTCTTC | CASSLGGNEQFF
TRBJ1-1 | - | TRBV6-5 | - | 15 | TGTGCCAGCAGACTGACCCTATTCATGAACACTGAAGCTTTCTTT | CASRLTLFMNTEAFF
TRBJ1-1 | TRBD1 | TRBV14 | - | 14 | TGTGCCAGCAGCCAAGATCGGCCGGGACAGGCGGCTTTCTTT | CASSQDRPGQAAFF
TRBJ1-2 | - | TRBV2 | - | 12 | TGTGCCAGCAGTGAACAGGGTTATGGCTACACCTTC | CASSEQGYGYTF
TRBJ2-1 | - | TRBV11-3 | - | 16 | TGTGCCAGCAGCTCAATTTACCCGGGACAAATCAGTGAGCAGTTCTTC | CASSSIYPGQISEQFF
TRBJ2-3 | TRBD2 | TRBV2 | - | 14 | TGTGCCAGCAGCGGACTAGCGGGCCGTTATACGCAGTATTTT | CASSGLAGRYTQYF
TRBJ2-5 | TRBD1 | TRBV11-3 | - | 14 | TGTGCCAGCAGCTCGGGACAGGAGCAAGAGACCCAGTACTTC | CASSSGQEQETQYF
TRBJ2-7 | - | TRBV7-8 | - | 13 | TGTGCCAGCAGCTTGGGACCCCTCTACGAGCAGTACTTC | CASSLGPLYEQYF
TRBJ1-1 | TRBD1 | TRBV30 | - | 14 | TGTGCCTGGGGTGGACAGGCTTGGTACACTGAAGCTTTCTTT | CAWGGQAWYTEAFF
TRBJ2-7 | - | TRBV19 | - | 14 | TGTGCCAGTAGTATCTCAGGGGACTCCTACGAGCAGTACTTC | CASSISGDSYEQYF
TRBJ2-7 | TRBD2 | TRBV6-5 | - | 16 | TGTGCCAGCAGTTACATTGGGACTAGCGGGAGCTACGAGCAGTACTTC | CASSYIGTSGSYEQYF
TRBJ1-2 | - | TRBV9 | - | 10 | TGTGCCAGCAGCGGGGAAGGCTACACCTTC | CASSGEGYTF
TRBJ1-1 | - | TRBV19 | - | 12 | TGTGCCAGTAGTAAAGGGTGGACTGAAGCTTTCTTT | CASSKGWTEAFF
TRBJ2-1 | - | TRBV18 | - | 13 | TGTGCCAGCTCAGGGCGAGGGTTCAATGAGCAGTTCTTC | CASSGRGFNEQFF
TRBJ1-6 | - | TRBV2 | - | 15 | TGTGCCAGCACCGTAGGGGACCAGGCCTTTGCACCCCTCCACTTT | CASTVGDQAFAPLHF
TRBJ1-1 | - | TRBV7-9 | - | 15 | TGTGCCAGCAGCTTAGCGTTGGGGTGGGGTACTGAAGCTTTCTTT | CASSLALGWGTEAFF
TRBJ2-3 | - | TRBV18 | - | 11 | TGTGCCAGCTCAGAAGGTGGTACGCAGTATTTT | CASSEGGTQYF
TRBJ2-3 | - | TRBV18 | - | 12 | TGTGCCAGCTCACCAATTACAGATACGCAGTATTTT | CASSPITDTQYF
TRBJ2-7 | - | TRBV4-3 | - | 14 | TGCGCCAGCAGCAAAATCACGGGTGTGGACGAGCAGTACTTC | CASSKITGVDEQYF
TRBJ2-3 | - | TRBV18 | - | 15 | TGTGCCAGCTCACCACGCGACGGTAGCACAGATACGCAGTATTTT | CASSPRDGSTDTQYF
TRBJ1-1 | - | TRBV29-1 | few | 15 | TGCAGCGTTCCGGTAGGGGATGGGGTTTTCCCTGAAGCTTTCTTT | CSVPVGDGVFPEAFF
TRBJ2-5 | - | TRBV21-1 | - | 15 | TGTGCCAGCAGCCATCCCCGAGGGGGCAGGGAGACCCAGTACTTC | CASSHPRGGRETQYF
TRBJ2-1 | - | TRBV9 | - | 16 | TGTGCCAGCAGCGTACAGGCAGGCCGCACCTACAATGAGCAGTTCTTC | CASSVQAGRTYNEQFF
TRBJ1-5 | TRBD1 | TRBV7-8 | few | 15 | TGTGCCAGCAGCTTCACAGGGGATATCAATCAGCCCCAGCATTTT | CASSFTGDINQPQHF
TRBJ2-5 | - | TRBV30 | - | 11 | TGTGCCTGGAGTGTAACGGAGACCCAGTACTTC | CAWSVTETQYF
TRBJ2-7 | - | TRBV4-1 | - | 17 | TGCGCCAGCAGCCAAGATCTGGCAGGGGCCTACGGAGGCGAGCAGTACTTC | CASSQDLAGAYGGEQYF
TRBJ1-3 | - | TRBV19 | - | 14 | TGTGCCAGTAGTATGGCGAGCTCTGGAAACACCATATATTTT | CASSMASSGNTIYF
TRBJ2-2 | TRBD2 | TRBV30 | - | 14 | TGTGCCTGGAGACTAGCGGGATTAACCGGGGAGCTGTTTTTT | CAWRLAGLTGELFF
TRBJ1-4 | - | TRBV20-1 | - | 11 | TGCAGTGCTAGGGGCGGTGAAAAACTGTTTTTT | CSARGGEKLFF
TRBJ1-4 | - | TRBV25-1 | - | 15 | TGTGCCAGCAGTGACTCCTGGCAGAATAATGAAAAACTGTTTTTT | CASSDSWQNNEKLFF
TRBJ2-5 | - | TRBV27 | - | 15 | TGTGCCAGCAGTCCTTCTTGGAACTCAGGAGAGACCCAGTACTTC | CASSPSWNSGETQYF
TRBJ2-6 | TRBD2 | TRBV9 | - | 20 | TGTGCCAGCAGCGTAGTGGCTAGCGGGATAGCGGGATCTGGGGCCAACGTCCTGACTTTC | CASSVVASGIAGSGANVLTF
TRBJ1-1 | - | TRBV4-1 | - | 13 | TGCGCCAGCAGCAAAGCGACAGCCACTGAAGCTTTCTTT | CASSKATATEAFF
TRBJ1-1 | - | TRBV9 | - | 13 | TGTGCCAGCAGCCCCGAGGTTGACACTGAAGCTTTCTTT | CASSPEVDTEAFF
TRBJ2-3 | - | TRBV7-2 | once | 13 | TGTGCCAGCAAACAGGGATTTGGAGATACGCAGTATTTT | CASKQGFGDTQYF